The 4 T cell receptor beta chains below come from one sample, sequenced in a study of cytomegalovirus exposure and HLA in healthy donors. PCR employed 60 Vbeta and 13 Jbeta primers. The repertoire was sequenced with immunoSEQ multiplex PCR; TCRdb's copy has only in-frame clones and lacks some. Among over 150,000 clones listed, 65% to 80% were seen once. Material: PBMCs. The source is a woman between 45 and 60 years old in good health and CMV-seropositive.

The chain employs TRBV30 and TRBJ2-1; D is uncertain. There are 12 residues in the CDR3. Deletions cut 4 bases from V and 7 bases from J, with 11 bases between. Germline lookup yields CDR1 GTSNPN and CDR2 SVGIG (reference sequence). The DNA of the CDR3 is TGTGCCTGGATGGTGAGAATAAATGAGCAGTTCTTC. It yields the protein CAWMVRINEQFF.

The genes are TRBV28 and TRBJ1-4; D gene unclear. V was trimmed by 4 bases and J by 7 bases, leaving 16 bases between them. Looked up from germline, CDR1 is MDHEN and CDR2 is SYDVKM. This CDR3 contains 15 residues. The CDR3 loop is CASSSTIGGGEKLFF. The CDR3 coding sequence is TGTGCCAGCAGTTCGACTATCGGAGGTGGTGAAAAACTGTTTTTT.

In its sample, this clone was seen once. The chain employs TRBV7-9 and TRBJ1-4, with 7 bases identical to TRBD1. The CDR3 loop spans 15 amino acids. The V segment lost 5 bases and the J segment 7 bases; nucleotides outside the gene matches: 10. Germline V CDR1 and CDR2: SEHNR, FQNEAQ (reference sequence). The CDR3 loop is CASSTRQGDSEKLFF. DNA of the CDR3: TGTGCCAGCAGCACCCGACAGGGCGATAGTGAAAAACTGTTTTTT.

V usage is TRBV5-4 and J usage is TRBJ2-1, with D tentatively TRBD1 (6 bases). V was pared by 0 bases and J by 9 bases, with 19 bases between. Looked up from germline, CDR1 is SGHNT and CDR2 is YYREEE (reference sequence). This CDR3 spans 16 amino acids. CDR3 nucleotides: TGTGCCAGCAGCTTGGTGGGTGGGGCAGGGGAACGTGAGCAGTTCTTC. Encoded protein: CASSLVGGAGEREQFF.